A selection of T cell receptor beta chains follows, all from one sample in a study of cytomegalovirus exposure and HLA in healthy donors. Clones were sequenced by immunoSEQ multiplex PCR, and TCRdb holds only the in-frame ones, with some missing. The table records under 150,000 clones, 70% to 80% of them present only once. The sequenced sample was PBMCs. Source of these receptors: a man aged 45-65 years in good health and CMV-seronegative. The CDR3 runs from the conserved cysteine through the conserved F or W. Each record gives: J gene, D gene, clone size, V gene, CDR3 DNA, CDR3 protein. The D gene is left open where the match is weak. Only some rows state a clone size, as once, few, many or a class for expanded clones.

TRBJ2-3 NA NA TRBV11-2 TGTGCCAGCAGCTTATTGCAGGGGTACACAGATACGCAGTATTTT CASSLLQGYTDTQYF
TRBJ2-2 TRBD1 NA TRBV11-2 TGTGCCAGCAGCCCTACAGGGGCGAACACCGGGGAGCTGTTTTTT CASSPTGANTGELFF
TRBJ2-7 TRBD2 NA TRBV5-4 TGTGCCAGCAGGTTGACTAGCGGCTCCTACGAGCAGTACTTC CASRLTSGSYEQYF
TRBJ1-4 NA NA TRBV4-1 TGCGCCAGCAGCAAAACAGGGTCGGGGAATGAAAAACTGTTTTTT CASSKTGSGNEKLFF
TRBJ1-4 NA NA TRBV9 TGTGCCAGCAGCGGGGGCATAAATGAAAAACTGTTTTTT CASSGGINEKLFF
TRBJ1-2 NA NA TRBV29-1 TGCAGCGCCGGTGGGGCCAACTATGGCTACACCTTC CSAGGANYGYTF
TRBJ2-1 TRBD1 few TRBV5-1 TGCGCCAGCAGCTTGACGGACAGGGGACCCTACAATGAGCAGTTCTTC CASSLTDRGPYNEQFF
TRBJ2-3 TRBD2 NA TRBV18 TGTGCCAGCTCACCACTGCTAGCGGGAGTGGGCCCTTCCACAGATACGCAGTATTTT CASSPLLAGVGPSTDTQYF
TRBJ1-1 TRBD1 NA TRBV2 TGTGCCAGCGGTCCCGGGACAGGGGGGAACGCTGAAGCTTTCTTT CASGPGTGGNAEAFF
TRBJ1-5 NA NA TRBV28 TGTGCCAGCACCGGAGGTAATCAGCCCCAGCATTTT CASTGGNQPQHF
TRBJ1-4 NA NA TRBV27 TGTGCCAGCAGTTTAGGGATAGGGGCAACTAATGAAAAACTGTTTTTT CASSLGIGATNEKLFF
TRBJ2-5 NA NA TRBV30 TGTGCCTGGAGGGAGGCGATGCCGACCCAGTACTTC CAWREAMPTQYF
TRBJ2-5 NA NA TRBV20-1 TGCAGTGCTAACTACGGCGAGACCCAGTACTTC CSANYGETQYF
TRBJ2-7 NA NA TRBV28 TGTGCCAGCAGACCGCAAGGACAGCGCGAGCAGTACTTC CASRPQGQREQYF
TRBJ2-6 NA NA TRBV5-1 TGCGCCAGCAGGGGGGGAATCTCTGGGGCCAACGTCCTGACTTTC CASRGGISGANVLTF
TRBJ2-4 NA NA TRBV2 TGTGCCAGCCAAGTCAGGGCCAAAAACATTCAGTACTTC CASQVRAKNIQYF